The next 12 T cell receptor beta chains were all read from a single sample in a study of Ad26.COV2.S vaccination and SARS-CoV-2 variants. Here immunoSEQ multiplex PCR was the method, and the copy in TCRdb shows in-frame clones only, minus some. The sample holds roughly 380,000 clones, 92% seen once. The material was peripheral blood, obtained after recovery from COVID-19. The receptors here all came from a human donor who had recovered from COVID-19.

The rearrangement joins TRBV6-5 to TRBJ1-5; D uncertain. Germline values: CDR1 MNHEY, CDR2 SVGAGI. The germline V and J ends were trimmed by 2 bases and 2 bases, with 10 bases remaining between them. CDR3 length equals 15 residues. The CDR3 is CASSYRQPRNQPQHF. CDR3 sequence (DNA): TGTGCCAGCAGTTACAGGCAGCCACGCAATCAGCCCCAGCATTTT.

This clone was seen just once. The chain couples TRBV5-1 to TRBJ2-7, with D perhaps TRBD2 (6 bases). Germline CDR1 is SGHRS and CDR2 is YFSETQ. V was trimmed by 2 bases and J by 6 bases, leaving 18 bases between them. The CDR3 has 15 amino acids. In DNA form, the CDR3 reads TGCGCCAGCAGCTTAGGCACTGGATCGGAGGGCGAGCAGTACTTC. Its protein is CASSLGTGSEGEQYF.

The V gene is TRBV5-8, the J gene TRBJ2-5; 12 nucleotides match TRBD1. J lost 4 bases, V lost 4 bases, and 8 bases had no gene match. Germline CDR1 and CDR2: SGHTS and YDEGEE. The CDR3 is 16 residues long. CDR3 DNA sequence: TGTGCCAGCAGCGTCGCCGGGACAGGGGGCGGAGAGACCCAGTACTTC. Amino acid sequence: CASSVAGTGGGETQYF.

The V gene is TRBV7-2, the J gene TRBJ2-5, with D possibly called TRBD1 or TRBD2 (6 bases each). Looked up from germline, CDR1 is SGHTA and CDR2 is FQGNSA. V was trimmed by 1 base and J by 5 bases, leaving 11 bases between them. The CDR3 is made up of 14 amino acids. In DNA, the CDR3 is TGTGCCAGCAGCTTAGGGGGGGCCCCGGAGACCCAGTACTTC. It encodes CASSLGGAPETQYF.

The chain has TRBV9 and TRBJ1-3; D gene ambiguous. Germline CDR1 is SGDLS and CDR2 is YYNGEE. The CDR3 covers 13 residues. V gave up 0 bases and J gave up 4 bases, with 5 bases separating them. The CDR3: CASSVAQGNTIYF. The CDR3 coding sequence is TGTGCCAGCAGCGTAGCTCAAGGAAACACCATATATTTT.

The rearrangement joins TRBV7-9 to TRBJ1-1; D gene unclear. Germline CDR1 SEHNR, CDR2 FQNEAQ (reference sequence). Trimming stripped 1 base from V and 8 bases from J, with 11 bases between. The CDR3 is 13 residues long. CDR3 bases: TGTGCCAGCAGCTTAGAGGATGGCAGCGAAGCTTTCTTT. It translates to CASSLEDGSEAFF.

This chain uses TRBV4-1 with TRBJ2-2; possibly TRBD2 for D (7 bases). The CDR3 has 16 residues. With 6 bases removed from V and 4 bases from J, the gap between germline ends came to 18 bases. Germline V gives CDR1 MGHRA, CDR2 YSYEKL. The CDR3 protein is CASRQLGGGPTGELFF. In DNA, the CDR3 is TGCGCCAGCAGGCAATTGGGGGGGGGCCCCACCGGGGAGCTGTTTTTT.

The sample holds one count of this clone. The V and J genes are TRBV27 and TRBJ1-5; no definite D call. Germline V CDR1 and CDR2: MNHEY, SMNVEV (reference sequence). Deletions cut 2 bases from V and 0 bases from J, with 14 bases between. The CDR3 extends over 17 amino acids. The CDR3: CASSLEGSYDSNQPQHF. As DNA, the CDR3 is TGTGCCAGCAGTTTAGAGGGCAGTTACGATAGCAATCAGCCCCAGCATTTT.

This chain uses TRBV15 with TRBJ1-4; 11 positions agree with TRBD1. This CDR3 has 16 residues. CDR1 LNHNV and CDR2 YYDKDF come from the germline V gene (reference sequence). The J segment lost 8 bases and the V segment lost 3 bases, leaving 8 bases of the junction unmatched. The CDR3 nucleotides are TGTGCCACCAGCAGGGGTGTGGGACAGGGGGACGAAAAACTGTTTTTT. It translates to CATSRGVGQGDEKLFF.

J is TRBJ2-2 and V is TRBV11-2; 11 bases map to TRBD2. Trimming cost V 5 bases and J 7 bases; bases outside gene matches: 15. Germline CDR1 SGHAT, CDR2 FQNNGV. This CDR3 contains 18 residues. CDR3 nucleotide sequence: TGTGCCAGCAGCCCTCCCCCTTCTAGCGGGGGGTTAGGCGGGGAGCTGTTTTTT. As protein: CASSPPPSSGGLGGELFF.

This sequence joins TRBV6-5 and TRBJ1-1; no clear D gene. V shed 8 bases and J shed 0 bases, with 16 bases lying between them. The CDR3 is 15 amino acids. Germline V gene data show CDR1 as MNHEY and CDR2 as SVGAGI. CDR3 loop: CASGYLGVLNTEAFF. The CDR3 DNA sequence: TGTGCCAGCGGCTATCTCGGGGTGCTGAACACTGAAGCTTTCTTT.

This chain links TRBV5-1 with TRBJ2-1; tentative D call: TRBD2 (6 bases). The CDR3 runs to 14 residues. V was shortened by 1 base and J by 5 bases, with 10 bases between the two germline ends. CDR1 and CDR2 (germline): SGHRS, YFSETQ. The CDR3 DNA reads TGCGCCAGCAGCTTGTTCGGCGGGGACAATGAGCAGTTCTTC. Protein: CASSLFGGDNEQFF.